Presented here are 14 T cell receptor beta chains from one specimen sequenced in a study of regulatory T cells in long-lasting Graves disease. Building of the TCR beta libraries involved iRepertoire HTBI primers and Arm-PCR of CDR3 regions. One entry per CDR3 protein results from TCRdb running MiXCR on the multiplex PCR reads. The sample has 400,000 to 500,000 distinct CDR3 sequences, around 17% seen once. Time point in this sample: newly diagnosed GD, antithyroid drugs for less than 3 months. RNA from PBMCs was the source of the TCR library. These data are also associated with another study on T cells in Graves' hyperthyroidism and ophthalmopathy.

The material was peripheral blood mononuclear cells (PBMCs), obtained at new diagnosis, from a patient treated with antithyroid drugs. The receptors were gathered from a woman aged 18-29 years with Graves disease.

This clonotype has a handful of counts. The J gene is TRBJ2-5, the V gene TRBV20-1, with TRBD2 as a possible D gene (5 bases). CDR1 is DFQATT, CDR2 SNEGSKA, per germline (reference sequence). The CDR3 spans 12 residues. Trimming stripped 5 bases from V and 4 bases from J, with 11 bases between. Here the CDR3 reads CSALAGVETQYF. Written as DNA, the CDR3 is TGCAGTGCTTTGGCCGGGGTAGAGACCCAGTACTTC.

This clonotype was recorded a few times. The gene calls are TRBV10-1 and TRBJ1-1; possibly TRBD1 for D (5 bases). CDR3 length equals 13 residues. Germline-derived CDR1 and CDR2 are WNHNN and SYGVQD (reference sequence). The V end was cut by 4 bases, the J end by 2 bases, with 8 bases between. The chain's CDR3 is CASSGGLNTEAFF. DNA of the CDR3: TGCGCCAGCAGTGGGGGCCTTAACACTGAAGCTTTCTTT.

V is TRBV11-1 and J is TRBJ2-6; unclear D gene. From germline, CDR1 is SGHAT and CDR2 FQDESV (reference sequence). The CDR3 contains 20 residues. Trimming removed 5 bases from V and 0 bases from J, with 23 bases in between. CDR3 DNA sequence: TGTGCCAGCAGCCTATTTACCCCGGCAGGCCAATCCTCTGGGGCCAACGTCCTGACTTTC. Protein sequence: CASSLFTPAGQSSGANVLTF.

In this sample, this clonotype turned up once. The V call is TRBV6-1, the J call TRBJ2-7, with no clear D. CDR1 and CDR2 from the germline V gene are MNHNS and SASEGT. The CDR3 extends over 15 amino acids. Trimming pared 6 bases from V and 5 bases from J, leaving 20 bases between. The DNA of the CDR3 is TGTGCCAGCAGCCCCCAGACGGGTCTTTTCGACGAGCAGTACTTC. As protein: CASSPQTGLFDEQYF.

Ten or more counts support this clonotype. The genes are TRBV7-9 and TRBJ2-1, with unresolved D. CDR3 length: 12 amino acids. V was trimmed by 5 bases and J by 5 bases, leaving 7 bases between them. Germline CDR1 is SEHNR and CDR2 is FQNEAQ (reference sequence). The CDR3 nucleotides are TGTGCCAGCAGCAACATCCACAATGAGCAGTTCTTC. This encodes CASSNIHNEQFF.

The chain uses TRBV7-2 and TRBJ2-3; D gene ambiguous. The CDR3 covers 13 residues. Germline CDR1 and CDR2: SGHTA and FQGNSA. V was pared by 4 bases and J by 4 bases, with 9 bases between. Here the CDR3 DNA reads TGTGCCAGCAGCTCAACGCCCCCAGATACGCAGTATTTT. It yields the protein CASSSTPPDTQYF.

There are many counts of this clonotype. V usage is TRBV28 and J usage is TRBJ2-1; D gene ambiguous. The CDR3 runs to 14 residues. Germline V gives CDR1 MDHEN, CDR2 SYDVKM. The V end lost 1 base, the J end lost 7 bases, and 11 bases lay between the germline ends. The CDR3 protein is CASSLFSMKNEQFF. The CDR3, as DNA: TGTGCCAGCAGTTTATTTTCCATGAAAAATGAGCAGTTCTTC.

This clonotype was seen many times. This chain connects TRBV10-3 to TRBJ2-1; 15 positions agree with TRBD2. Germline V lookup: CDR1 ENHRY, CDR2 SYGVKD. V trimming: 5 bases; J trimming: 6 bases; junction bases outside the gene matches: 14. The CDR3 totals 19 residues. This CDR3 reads CAISPQLVGLAGGSNEQFF. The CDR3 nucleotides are TGTGCCATCAGTCCCCAATTAGTGGGACTAGCGGGAGGTAGCAATGAGCAGTTCTTC.

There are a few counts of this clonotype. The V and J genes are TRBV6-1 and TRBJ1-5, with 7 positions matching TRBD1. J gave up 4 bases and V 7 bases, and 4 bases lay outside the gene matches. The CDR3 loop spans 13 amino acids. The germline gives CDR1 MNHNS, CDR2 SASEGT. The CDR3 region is CASTDRVNQPQHF. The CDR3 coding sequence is TGTGCCAGCACCGACAGGGTAAATCAGCCCCAGCATTTT.

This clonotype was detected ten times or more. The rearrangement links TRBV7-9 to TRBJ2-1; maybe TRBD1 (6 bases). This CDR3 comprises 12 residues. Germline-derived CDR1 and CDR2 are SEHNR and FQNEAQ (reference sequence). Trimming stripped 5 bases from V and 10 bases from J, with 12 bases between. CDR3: CASSKQGTEQFF. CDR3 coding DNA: TGTGCCAGCAGCAAGCAGGGGACAGAGCAGTTCTTC.

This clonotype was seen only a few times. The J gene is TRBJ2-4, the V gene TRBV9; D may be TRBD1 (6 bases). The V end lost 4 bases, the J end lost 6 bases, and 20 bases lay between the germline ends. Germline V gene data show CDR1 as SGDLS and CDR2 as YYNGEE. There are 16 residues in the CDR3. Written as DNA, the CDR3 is TGTGCCAGCAGCTCGGATCCGACAGGTCCCAGAAACATTCAGTACTTC. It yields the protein CASSSDPTGPRNIQYF. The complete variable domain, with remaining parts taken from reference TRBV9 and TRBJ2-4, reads DSGVTQTPKHLITATGQRVTLRCSPRSGDLSVYWYQQSLDQGLQFLIQYYNGEERAKGNILERFSAQQFPDLHSELNLSSLELGDSALYFCASSSDPTGPRNIQYFGAGTRLSVL.

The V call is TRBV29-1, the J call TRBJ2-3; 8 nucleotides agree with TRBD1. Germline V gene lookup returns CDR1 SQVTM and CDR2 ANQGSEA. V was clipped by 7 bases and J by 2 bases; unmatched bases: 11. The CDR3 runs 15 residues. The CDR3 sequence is CSGGPRQGTTDTQYF. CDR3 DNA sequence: TGCAGCGGCGGCCCCCGACAGGGGACCACAGATACGCAGTATTTT.

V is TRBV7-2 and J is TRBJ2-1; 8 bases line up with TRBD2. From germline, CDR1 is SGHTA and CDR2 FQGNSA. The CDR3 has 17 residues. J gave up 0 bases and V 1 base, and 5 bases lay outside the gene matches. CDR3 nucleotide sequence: TGTGCCAGCAGCTTAGGGATAGCGGGATCCTCCTACAATGAGCAGTTCTTC. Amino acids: CASSLGIAGSSYNEQFF.

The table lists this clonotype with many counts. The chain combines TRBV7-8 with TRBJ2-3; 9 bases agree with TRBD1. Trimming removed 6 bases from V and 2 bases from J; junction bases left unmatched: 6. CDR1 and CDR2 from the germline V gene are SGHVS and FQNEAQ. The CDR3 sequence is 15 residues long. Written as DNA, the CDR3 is TGTGCCAGCAGGGCCGGGGACAGGGCCACAGATACGCAGTATTTT. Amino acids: CASRAGDRATDTQYF.